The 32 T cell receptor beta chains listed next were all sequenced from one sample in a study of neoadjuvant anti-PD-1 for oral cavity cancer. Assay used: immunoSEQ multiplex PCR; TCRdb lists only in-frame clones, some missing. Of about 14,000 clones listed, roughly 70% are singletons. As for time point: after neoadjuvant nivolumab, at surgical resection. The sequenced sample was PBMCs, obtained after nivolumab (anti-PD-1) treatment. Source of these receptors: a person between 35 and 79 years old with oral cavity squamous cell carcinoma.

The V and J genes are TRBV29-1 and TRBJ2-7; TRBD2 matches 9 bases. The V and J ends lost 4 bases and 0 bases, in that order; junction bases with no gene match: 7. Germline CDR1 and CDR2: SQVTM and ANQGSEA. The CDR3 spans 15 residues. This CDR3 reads CSVVSLAGISYEQYF. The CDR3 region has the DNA TGCAGCGTTGTCTCCCTAGCGGGAATCTCCTACGAGCAGTACTTC.

The CDR3 coding sequence is TGCGCCAGCAGCCAAGGGACTGCGAGGAACTCGCAGTACTTC. Protein sequence: CASSQGTARNSQYF. The chain couples TRBV5-1 to TRBJ2-7; D is perhaps TRBD2 (6 bases). V lost 4 bases to trimming and J lost 9 bases, with 20 bases between them. Germline V CDR1 and CDR2: SGHRS, YFSETQ. The CDR3 runs 14 residues.

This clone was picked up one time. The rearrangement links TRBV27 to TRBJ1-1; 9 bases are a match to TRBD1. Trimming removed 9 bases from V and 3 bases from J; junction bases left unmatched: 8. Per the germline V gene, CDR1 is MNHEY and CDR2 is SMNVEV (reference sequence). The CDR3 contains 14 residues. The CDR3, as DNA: TGTGCCAGTGGCTACGGACAGGGGCACACTGAAGCTTTCTTT. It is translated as CASGYGQGHTEAFF.

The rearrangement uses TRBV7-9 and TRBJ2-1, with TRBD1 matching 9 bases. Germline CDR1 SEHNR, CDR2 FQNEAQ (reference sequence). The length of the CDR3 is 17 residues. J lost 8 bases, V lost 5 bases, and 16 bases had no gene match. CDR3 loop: CASSPILGDREGHEQFF. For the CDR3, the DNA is TGTGCCAGCAGCCCAATCCTTGGGGACAGGGAGGGGCATGAGCAGTTCTTC.

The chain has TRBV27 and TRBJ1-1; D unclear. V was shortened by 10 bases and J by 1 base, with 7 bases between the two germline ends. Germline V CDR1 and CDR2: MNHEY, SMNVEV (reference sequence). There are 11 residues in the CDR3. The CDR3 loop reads CATVGNTEAFF. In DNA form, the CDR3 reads TGTGCCACCGTGGGGAACACTGAAGCTTTCTTT.

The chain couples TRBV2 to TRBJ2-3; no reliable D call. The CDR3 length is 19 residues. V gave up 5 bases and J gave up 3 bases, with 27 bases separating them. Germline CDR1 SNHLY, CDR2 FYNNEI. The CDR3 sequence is CASSHGGYTRRSVTDTQYF. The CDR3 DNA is TGTGCCAGCAGTCACGGCGGTTACACGCGTAGGAGTGTAACAGATACGCAGTATTTT.

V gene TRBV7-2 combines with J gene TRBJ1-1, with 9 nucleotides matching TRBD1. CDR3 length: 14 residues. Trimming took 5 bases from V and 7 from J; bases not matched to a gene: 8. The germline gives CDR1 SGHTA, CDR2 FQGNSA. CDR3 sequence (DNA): TGTGCCAGCAGCAACGCCGGGACAGGGTATGAAGCTTTCTTT. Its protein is CASSNAGTGYEAFF.

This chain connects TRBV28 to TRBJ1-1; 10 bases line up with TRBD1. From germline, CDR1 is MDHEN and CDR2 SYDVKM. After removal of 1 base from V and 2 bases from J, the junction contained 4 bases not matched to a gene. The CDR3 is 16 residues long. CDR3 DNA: TGTGCCAGCAGTTTATACTGGGACAGGGGAAACACTGAAGCTTTCTTT. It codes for CASSLYWDRGNTEAFF.

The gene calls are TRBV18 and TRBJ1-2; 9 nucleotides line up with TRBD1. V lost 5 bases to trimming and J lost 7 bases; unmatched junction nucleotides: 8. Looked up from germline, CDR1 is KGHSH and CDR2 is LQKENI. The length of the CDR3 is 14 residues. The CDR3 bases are TGTGCCAGCTCATCGGGACAGGGAACGGTTGGCTACACCTTC. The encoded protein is CASSSGQGTVGYTF.

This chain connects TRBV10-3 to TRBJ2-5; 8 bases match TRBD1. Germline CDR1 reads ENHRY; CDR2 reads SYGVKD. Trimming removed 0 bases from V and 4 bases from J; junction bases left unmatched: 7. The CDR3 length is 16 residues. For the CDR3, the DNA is TGTGCCATCAGTGAGTCGAGTCAGGGGGCCTCAGAGACCCAGTACTTC. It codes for CAISESSQGASETQYF.

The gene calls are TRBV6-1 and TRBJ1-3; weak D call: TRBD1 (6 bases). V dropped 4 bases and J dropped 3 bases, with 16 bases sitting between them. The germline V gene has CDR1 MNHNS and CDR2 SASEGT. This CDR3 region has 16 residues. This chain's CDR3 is CASSGFQGKSGNTIYF. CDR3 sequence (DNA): TGTGCCAGCAGTGGCTTTCAGGGGAAGAGTGGAAACACCATATATTTT.

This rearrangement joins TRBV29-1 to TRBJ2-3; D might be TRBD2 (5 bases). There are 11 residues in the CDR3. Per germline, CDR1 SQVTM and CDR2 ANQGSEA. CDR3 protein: CGGTITDTQYF. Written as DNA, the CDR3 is TGCGGAGGAACAATCACAGATACGCAGTATTTT.

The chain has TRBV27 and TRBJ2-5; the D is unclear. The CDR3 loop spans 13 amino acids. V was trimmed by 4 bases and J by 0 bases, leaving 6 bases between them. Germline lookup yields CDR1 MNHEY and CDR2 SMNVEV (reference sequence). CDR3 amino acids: CASSSPYQETQYF. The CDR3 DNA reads TGTGCCAGCAGTTCCCCGTACCAAGAGACCCAGTACTTC.

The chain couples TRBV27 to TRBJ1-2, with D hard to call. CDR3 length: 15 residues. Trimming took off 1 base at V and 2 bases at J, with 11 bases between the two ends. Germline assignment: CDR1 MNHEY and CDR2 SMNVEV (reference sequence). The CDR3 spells CASSLFTAANYGYTF. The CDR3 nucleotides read TGTGCCAGCAGTTTATTTACAGCGGCGAACTATGGCTACACCTTC.

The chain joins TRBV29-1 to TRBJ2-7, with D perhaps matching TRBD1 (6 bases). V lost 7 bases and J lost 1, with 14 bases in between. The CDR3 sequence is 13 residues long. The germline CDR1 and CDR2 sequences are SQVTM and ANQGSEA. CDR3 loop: CSAQGTRSYEQYF. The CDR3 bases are TGCAGCGCACAGGGTACTCGATCCTACGAGCAGTACTTC.

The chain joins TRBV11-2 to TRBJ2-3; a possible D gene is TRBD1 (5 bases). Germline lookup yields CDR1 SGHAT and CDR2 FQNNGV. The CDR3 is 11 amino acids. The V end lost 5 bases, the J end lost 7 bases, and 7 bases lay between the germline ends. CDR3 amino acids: CASSRQYTQYF. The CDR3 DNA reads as TGTGCCAGCAGCCGACAGTATACGCAGTATTTT.

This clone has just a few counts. The CDR3 sequence is CASSVDLGGDGYTF. Here the CDR3 DNA reads TGTGCCAGCAGCGTAGATCTCGGAGGGGATGGCTACACCTTC. This chain connects TRBV9 to TRBJ1-2, with D maybe TRBD1 (5 bases). Germline assignment: CDR1 SGDLS and CDR2 YYNGEE. This CDR3 is built from 14 residues. The V and J ends lost 0 bases and 6 bases respectively, with 12 bases between them.

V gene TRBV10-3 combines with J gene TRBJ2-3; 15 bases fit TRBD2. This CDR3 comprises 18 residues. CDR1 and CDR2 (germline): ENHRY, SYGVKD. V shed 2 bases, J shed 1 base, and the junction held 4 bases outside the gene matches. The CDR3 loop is CAISEAGLAGGGTDTQYF. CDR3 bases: TGTGCCATCAGTGAGGCGGGACTAGCGGGAGGAGGCACAGATACGCAGTATTTT.

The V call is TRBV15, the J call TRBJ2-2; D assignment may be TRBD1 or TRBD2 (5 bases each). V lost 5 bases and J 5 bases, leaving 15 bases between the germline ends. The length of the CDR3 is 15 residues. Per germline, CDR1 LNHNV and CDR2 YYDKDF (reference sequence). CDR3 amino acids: CATSPGAGTTGELFF. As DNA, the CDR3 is TGTGCCACCAGCCCCGGGGCAGGGACGACCGGGGAGCTGTTTTTT.

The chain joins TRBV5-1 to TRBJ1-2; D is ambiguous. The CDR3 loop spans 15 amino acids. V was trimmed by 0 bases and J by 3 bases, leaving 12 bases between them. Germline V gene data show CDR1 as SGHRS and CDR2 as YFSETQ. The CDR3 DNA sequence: TGCGCCAGCAGCTTGGCGGTATGGGGAGACTATGGCTACACCTTC. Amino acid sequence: CASSLAVWGDYGYTF. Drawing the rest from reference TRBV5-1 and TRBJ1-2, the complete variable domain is KAGVTQTPRYLIKTRGQQVTLSCSPISGHRSVSWYQQTPGQGLQFLFEYFSETQRNKGNFPGRFSGRQFSNSRSEMNVSTLELGDSALYLCASSLAVWGDYGYTFGSGTRLTVV.

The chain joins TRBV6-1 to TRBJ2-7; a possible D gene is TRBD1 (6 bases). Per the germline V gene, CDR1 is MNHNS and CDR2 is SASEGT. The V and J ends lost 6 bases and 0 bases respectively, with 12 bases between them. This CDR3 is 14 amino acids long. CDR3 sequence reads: CASRMDSSSYEQYF. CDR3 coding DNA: TGTGCCAGCAGAATGGACAGCAGCTCCTACGAGCAGTACTTC.

The CDR3 here is CASSQGSQGGFEKLFF. The DNA for the CDR3 is TGCGCCAGCAGCCAAGGGTCCCAGGGCGGCTTTGAAAAACTGTTTTTT. This rearrangement joins TRBV4-1 to TRBJ1-4, with TRBD1 as a possible D gene (5 bases). This CDR3 spans 16 amino acids. Trimming cost V 1 base and J 7 bases, with 16 bases left between them. CDR1 is MGHRA and CDR2 is YSYEKL in the germline V gene.

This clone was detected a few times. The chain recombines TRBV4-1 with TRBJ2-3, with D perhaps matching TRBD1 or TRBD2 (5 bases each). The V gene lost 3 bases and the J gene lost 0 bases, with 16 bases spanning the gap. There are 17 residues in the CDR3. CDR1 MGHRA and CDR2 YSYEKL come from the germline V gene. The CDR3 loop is CASSHLGRGVSTDTQYF. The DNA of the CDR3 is TGCGCCAGCAGCCACTTAGGCCGAGGGGTCAGCACAGATACGCAGTATTTT.

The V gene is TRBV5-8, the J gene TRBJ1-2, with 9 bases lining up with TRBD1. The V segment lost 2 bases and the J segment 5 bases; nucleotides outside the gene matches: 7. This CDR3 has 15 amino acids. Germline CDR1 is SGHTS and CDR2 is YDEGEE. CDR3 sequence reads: CASSFPGQGEYGYTF. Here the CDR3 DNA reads TGTGCCAGCAGCTTCCCGGGACAGGGAGAATATGGCTACACCTTC.

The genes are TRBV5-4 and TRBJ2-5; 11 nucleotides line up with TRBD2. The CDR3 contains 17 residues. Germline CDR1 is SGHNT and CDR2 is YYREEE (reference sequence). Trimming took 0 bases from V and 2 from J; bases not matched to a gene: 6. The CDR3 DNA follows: TGTGCCAGCAGCTTGGGGTTGACTAGCGGGGATCAAGAGACCCAGTACTTC. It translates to CASSLGLTSGDQETQYF.

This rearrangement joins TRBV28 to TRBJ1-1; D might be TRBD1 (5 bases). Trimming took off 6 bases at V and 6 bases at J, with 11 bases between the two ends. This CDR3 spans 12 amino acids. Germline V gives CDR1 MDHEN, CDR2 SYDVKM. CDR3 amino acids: CASRVWGSEAFF. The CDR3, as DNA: TGTGCCAGCAGGGTTTGGGGGTCTGAAGCTTTCTTT.

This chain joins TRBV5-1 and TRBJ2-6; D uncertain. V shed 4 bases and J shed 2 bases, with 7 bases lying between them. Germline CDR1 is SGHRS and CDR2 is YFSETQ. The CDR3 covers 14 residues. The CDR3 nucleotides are TGCGCCAGCAGCCCCACTGCTGGGGCCAACGTCCTGACTTTC. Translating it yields CASSPTAGANVLTF. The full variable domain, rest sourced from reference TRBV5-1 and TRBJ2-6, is KAGVTQTPRYLIKTRGQQVTLSCSPISGHRSVSWYQQTPGQGLQFLFEYFSETQRNKGNFPGRFSGRQFSNSRSEMNVSTLELGDSALYLCASSPTAGANVLTFGAGSRLTVL.

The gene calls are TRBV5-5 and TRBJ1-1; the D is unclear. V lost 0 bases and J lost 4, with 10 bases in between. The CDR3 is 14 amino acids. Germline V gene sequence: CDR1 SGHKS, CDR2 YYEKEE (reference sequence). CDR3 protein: CASSLVGRSTEAFF. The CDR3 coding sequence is TGTGCCAGCAGCTTGGTAGGCAGGTCCACTGAAGCTTTCTTT.

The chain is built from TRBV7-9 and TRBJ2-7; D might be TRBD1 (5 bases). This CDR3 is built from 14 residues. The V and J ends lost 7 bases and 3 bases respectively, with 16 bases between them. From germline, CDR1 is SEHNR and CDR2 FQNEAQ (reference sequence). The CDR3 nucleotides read TGTGCCAGCACCCCACCCTGGACACTCTACGAGCAGTACTTC. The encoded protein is CASTPPWTLYEQYF.

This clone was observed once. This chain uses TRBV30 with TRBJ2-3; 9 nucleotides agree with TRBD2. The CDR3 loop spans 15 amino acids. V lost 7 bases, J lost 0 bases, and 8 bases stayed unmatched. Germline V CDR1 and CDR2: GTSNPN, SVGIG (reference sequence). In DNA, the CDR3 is TGTGCCTCCACGGCGGGACTAGCTAGCACAGATACGCAGTATTTT. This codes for CASTAGLASTDTQYF.

CDR3 in amino acids: CASSLGVAGGGEQYF. In nucleotides, the CDR3 is TGCGCCAGCAGCTTGGGGGTAGCGGGAGGCGGCGAGCAGTACTTC. V gene TRBV5-1 combines with J gene TRBJ2-7; 10 bases map to TRBD2. The germline V gene has CDR1 SGHRS and CDR2 YFSETQ. V lost 0 bases, J lost 6 bases, and 6 bases stayed unmatched. This CDR3 comprises 15 residues. The variable domain in full, completed from reference TRBV5-1 and TRBJ2-7, reads KAGVTQTPRYLIKTRGQQVTLSCSPISGHRSVSWYQQTPGQGLQFLFEYFSETQRNKGNFPGRFSGRQFSNSRSEMNVSTLELGDSALYLCASSLGVAGGGEQYFGPGTRLTVT.

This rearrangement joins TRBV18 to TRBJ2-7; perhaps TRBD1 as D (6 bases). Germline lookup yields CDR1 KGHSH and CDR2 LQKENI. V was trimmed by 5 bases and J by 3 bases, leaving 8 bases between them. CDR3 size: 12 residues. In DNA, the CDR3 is TGTGCCAGCTCAGCGGACAGCTACGAGCAGTACTTC. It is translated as CASSADSYEQYF.